Below are 13 T cell receptor beta chains sequenced from a single sample in a study of blood T cell repertoires in COVID-19. The protocol was immunoSEQ multiplex PCR, while the TCRdb copy is restricted to in-frame clones and leaves out a portion. The repertoire holds 250,000 to 400,000 clones, with around 86% as singletons. Specimen: peripheral blood. These receptors came from a man aged 50 to 59 with active or convalescent COVID-19.

V is TRBV7-9 and J is TRBJ1-2; 8 bases are shared with TRBD1. With 5 bases clipped from V and 7 bases from J, the junction kept 6 bases outside the gene matches. CDR1 is SEHNR and CDR2 is FQNEAQ in the germline V gene (reference sequence). This CDR3 contains 13 residues. CDR3: CASSDQQGVGYTF. CDR3 nucleotide sequence: TGTGCCAGCAGCGATCAACAGGGGGTTGGCTACACCTTC.

The gene calls are TRBV7-2 and TRBJ2-1; a possible D gene is TRBD2 (6 bases). Germline V gives CDR1 SGHTA, CDR2 FQGNSA. CDR3 length equals 17 residues. The V end was cut by 5 bases, the J end by 3 bases, with 20 bases between. The CDR3 DNA reads TGTGCCAGCAGCCTTCGAAGGACTACCTGGAACTACAATGAGCAGTTCTTC. Translated: CASSLRRTTWNYNEQFF.

CDR3 nucleotide sequence: TGTGCCAGCAGCTTAGTCGTCGGGGGAAGAGACTATGGCTACACCTTC. This translates into CASSLVVGGRDYGYTF. V usage is TRBV7-2 and J usage is TRBJ1-2; maybe TRBD1 (5 bases). CDR1 is SGHTA and CDR2 is FQGNSA in the germline V gene. Between the trimmed V and J ends, which lost 1 base and 3 bases, there was a span of 15 bases. CDR3 length: 16 residues.

This rearrangement joins TRBV2 to TRBJ1-4; D perhaps matches TRBD1 (6 bases). The germline V gene has CDR1 SNHLY and CDR2 FYNNEI. This CDR3 comprises 14 residues. Trimming pared 6 bases from V and 0 bases from J, leaving 8 bases between. CDR3 sequence: CASRTGATNEKLFF. For the CDR3, the DNA is TGTGCCAGCAGGACAGGCGCAACTAATGAAAAACTGTTTTTT.

The chain combines TRBV6-2 or TRBV6-3 with TRBJ2-3; 8 bases line up with TRBD2. The CDR3 spans 16 residues. Trimming removed 3 bases from V and 8 bases from J; junction bases left unmatched: 13. Germline-derived CDR1 and CDR2 are MNHEY and SVGEGT. The CDR3 DNA reads as TGTGCCAGCAGTTATGAAGGTAGCGGGGCTCGGGTTACGCAGTATTTT. Translated, it gives CASSYEGSGARVTQYF.

The CDR3 reads CATSDSEASSTDTQYF. CDR3 in DNA: TGTGCCACCAGTGACTCCGAGGCCTCTAGCACAGATACGCAGTATTTT. V and J are TRBV24-1 and TRBJ2-3; D uncertain. The V and J ends lost 4 bases and 0 bases respectively, with 13 bases between them. Germline V lookup: CDR1 KGHDR, CDR2 SFDVKD. This CDR3 contains 16 residues.

This chain connects TRBV6-6 to TRBJ1-1, with TRBD1 as a possible D gene (5 bases). V lost 5 bases to trimming and J lost 4 bases, with 11 bases between them. The CDR3 is 13 amino acids. CDR1 is MNHNY, CDR2 SVGAGI, per germline (reference sequence). The DNA of the CDR3 is TGTGCCAGCAGTCCAGGACATAGCACTGAAGCTTTCTTT. Its translation: CASSPGHSTEAFF.

CDR3 sequence reads: CASSETAQLNEKLFF. In nucleotides, the CDR3 is TGCGCCAGCAGTGAGACAGCCCAACTCAATGAAAAACTGTTTTTT. V usage is TRBV10-2 and J usage is TRBJ1-4; D gene uncertain. V was trimmed by 2 bases and J by 5 bases, leaving 12 bases between them. This CDR3 contains 15 residues. Germline-derived CDR1 and CDR2 are WSHSY and SAAADI.

The V call is TRBV9, the J call TRBJ1-3; D gene unclear. Germline lookup yields CDR1 SGDLS and CDR2 YYNGEE. The CDR3 extends over 14 amino acids. The V gene lost 3 bases and the J gene lost 8 bases, with 15 bases spanning the gap. This chain's CDR3 is CASSAKMVGDTIYF. The CDR3 nucleotides read TGTGCCAGCAGCGCTAAAATGGTCGGGGACACCATATATTTT.

This clone was seen more than once but under ten times. The chain is built from TRBV2 and TRBJ1-2, with D tentatively TRBD1 (6 bases). Germline CDR1 is SNHLY and CDR2 is FYNNEI. This CDR3 is built from 12 residues. V was cut by 7 bases and J by 3 bases, with 9 bases left in between. The CDR3 DNA is TGTGCCAGCAAAGAGGGGGACTATGGCTACACCTTC. It is translated as CASKEGDYGYTF. The full variable domain, its missing parts supplied by reference TRBV2 and TRBJ1-2, is EPEVTQTPSHQVTQMGQEVILRCVPISNHLYFYWYRQILGQKVEFLVSFYNNEISEKSEIFDDQFSVERPDGSNFTLKIRSTKLEDSAMYFCASKEGDYGYTFGSGTRLTVV.

This clone was seen only a few times. The rearrangement joins TRBV27 to TRBJ1-4; 7 positions agree with TRBD1. The CDR3 spans 15 residues. The V gene's germline CDR1 is MNHEY and CDR2 SMNVEV (reference sequence). The V and J ends lost 8 bases and 1 base, in that order; junction bases with no gene match: 7. CDR3 amino acids: CASQQRGQTNEKLFF. The CDR3 DNA reads TGTGCCAGCCAACAGAGGGGGCAAACTAATGAAAAACTGTTTTTT.

The V call is TRBV3-1 (or the pseudogene TRBV3-2), the J call TRBJ2-7; 9 nucleotides line up with TRBD2. The germline V gene has CDR1 LGHDT and CDR2 YNNKEL (reference sequence). V lost 4 bases to trimming and J lost 4 bases; unmatched junction nucleotides: 8. The CDR3 contains 15 residues. Here the CDR3 DNA reads TGTGCCAGCAGCCGTCCGGCGGGAGGGTTGTACGAGCAGTACTTC. Its translation: CASSRPAGGLYEQYF.

The V call is TRBV11-2, the J call TRBJ2-5; 15 bases line up with TRBD2. The CDR3 covers 16 residues. Germline V lookup: CDR1 SGHAT, CDR2 FQNNGV. Unmatched junction bases numbered 5, after V lost 5 bases and J lost 4 bases. CDR3 region: CASSPGTSGGRETQYF. CDR3 bases: TGTGCCAGCAGCCCAGGGACTAGCGGGGGGCGAGAGACCCAGTACTTC.